This TCR beta chain was sequenced for a study of blood T cells in healthy people across ages. Study details: With template switching, about one barcoded beta molecule was captured per two T cells.

It was with a sample-barcoded 5' primer and a J-beta primer mix that a second PCR of roughly 7 to 12 cycles was run. TCRdb re-analysed the 5' RACE reads in MiXCR, keeping a single row per CDR3 protein. The sample holds approximately 600,000 distinct CDR3 sequences, approximately 50% seen once. There are 19 residues in the CDR3. J lost 0 bases, V lost 0 bases, and 11 bases had no gene match. Germline loops: CDR1 LGHNA, CDR2 YNFKEQ. Whenever a sample was processed, at least 7 million PBMCs were isolated. The chain recombines TRBV4-2 with TRBJ2-4, with 7 nucleotides matching TRBD1. The sequenced material came from blood. This TCR came from a man in his fifties or sixties in good health. The CDR3 loop reads CASSQDRGQVNLAKNIQYF. The DNA of the CDR3 is TGTGCCAGCAGCCAAGATAGGGGGCAGGTGAACTTAGCCAAAAACATTCAGTACTTC.